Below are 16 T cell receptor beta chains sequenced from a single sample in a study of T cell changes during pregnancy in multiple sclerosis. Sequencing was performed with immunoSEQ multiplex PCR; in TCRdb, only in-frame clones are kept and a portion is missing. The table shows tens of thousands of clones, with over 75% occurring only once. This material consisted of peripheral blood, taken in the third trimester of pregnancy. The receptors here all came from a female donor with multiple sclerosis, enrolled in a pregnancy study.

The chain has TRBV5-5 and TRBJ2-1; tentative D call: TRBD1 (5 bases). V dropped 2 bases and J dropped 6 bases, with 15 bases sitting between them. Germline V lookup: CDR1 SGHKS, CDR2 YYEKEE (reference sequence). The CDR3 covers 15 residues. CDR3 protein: CASSLTTRVSNEQFF. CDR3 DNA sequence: TGTGCCAGCAGCTTAACAACCAGGGTAAGCAATGAGCAGTTCTTC. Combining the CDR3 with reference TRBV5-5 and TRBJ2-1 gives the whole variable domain DAGVTQSPTHLIKTRGQQVTLRCSPISGHKSVSWYQQVLGQGPQFIFQYYEKEERGRGNFPDRFSARQFPNYSSELNVNALLLGDSALYLCASSLTTRVSNEQFFGPGTRLTVL.

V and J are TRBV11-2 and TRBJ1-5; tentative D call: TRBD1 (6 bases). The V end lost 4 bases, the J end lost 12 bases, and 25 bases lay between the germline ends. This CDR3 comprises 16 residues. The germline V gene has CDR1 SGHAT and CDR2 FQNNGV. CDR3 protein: CASSSTPYGAGAGQHF. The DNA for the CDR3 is TGTGCCAGCAGCTCGACCCCCTATGGGGCGGGGGCGGGCCAGCATTTT.

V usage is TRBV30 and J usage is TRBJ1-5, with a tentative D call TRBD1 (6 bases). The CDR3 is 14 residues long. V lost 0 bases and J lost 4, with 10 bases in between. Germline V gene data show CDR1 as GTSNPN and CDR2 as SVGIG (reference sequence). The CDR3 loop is CAWSVGGGNQPQHF. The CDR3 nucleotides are TGTGCCTGGAGTGTAGGGGGGGGTAATCAGCCCCAGCATTTT.

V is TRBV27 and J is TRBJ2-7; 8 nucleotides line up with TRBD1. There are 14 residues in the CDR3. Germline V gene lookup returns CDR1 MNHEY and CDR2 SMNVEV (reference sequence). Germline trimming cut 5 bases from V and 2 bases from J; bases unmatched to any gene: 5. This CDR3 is CASSHGTGPYEQYF. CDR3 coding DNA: TGTGCCAGCAGTCACGGGACAGGTCCCTACGAGCAGTACTTC.

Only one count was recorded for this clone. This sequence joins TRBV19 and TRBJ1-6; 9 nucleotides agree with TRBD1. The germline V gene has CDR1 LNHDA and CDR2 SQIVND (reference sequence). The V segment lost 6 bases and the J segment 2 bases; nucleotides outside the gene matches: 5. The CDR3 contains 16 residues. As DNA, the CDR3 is TGTGCCAGTAGGTTGGGACAGGGAACCTATAATTCACCCCTCCACTTT. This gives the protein CASRLGQGTYNSPLHF.

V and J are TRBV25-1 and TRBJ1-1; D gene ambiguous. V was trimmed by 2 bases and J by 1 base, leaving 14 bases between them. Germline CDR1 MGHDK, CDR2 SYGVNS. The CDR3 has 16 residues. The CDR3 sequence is CASSEPAPLGNTEAFF. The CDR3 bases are TGTGCCAGCAGTGAACCGGCCCCCCTAGGGAACACTGAAGCTTTCTTT.

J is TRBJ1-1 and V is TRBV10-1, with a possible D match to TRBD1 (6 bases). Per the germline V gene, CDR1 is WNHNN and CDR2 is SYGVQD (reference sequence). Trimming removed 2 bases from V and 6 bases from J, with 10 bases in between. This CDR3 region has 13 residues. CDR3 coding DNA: TGCGCCAGCAGTGAGCCCGGGACACCTGAAGCTTTCTTT. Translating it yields CASSEPGTPEAFF.

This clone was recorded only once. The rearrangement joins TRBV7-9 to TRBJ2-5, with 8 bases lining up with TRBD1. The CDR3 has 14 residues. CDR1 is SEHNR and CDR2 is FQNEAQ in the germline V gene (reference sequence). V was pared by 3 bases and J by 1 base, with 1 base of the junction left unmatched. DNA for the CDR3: TGTGCCAGCAGCTTCGGACAGGGCCAAGAGACCCAGTACTTC. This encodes CASSFGQGQETQYF.

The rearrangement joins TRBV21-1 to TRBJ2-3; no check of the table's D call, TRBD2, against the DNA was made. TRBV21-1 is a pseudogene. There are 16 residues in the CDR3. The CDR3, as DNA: TGTGCCAGCAGCAAAGCGCGTCTGAACTATATGAGTACGCAGTATTTT. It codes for CASSKARLNYMSTQYF.

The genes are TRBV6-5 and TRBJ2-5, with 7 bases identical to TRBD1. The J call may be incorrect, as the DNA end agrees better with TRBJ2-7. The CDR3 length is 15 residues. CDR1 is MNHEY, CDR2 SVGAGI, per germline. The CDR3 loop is CASSRDRDDYYEQYF. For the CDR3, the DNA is TGTGCCAGCAGTCGCGACAGGGATGACTACTACGAGCAGTACTTC.

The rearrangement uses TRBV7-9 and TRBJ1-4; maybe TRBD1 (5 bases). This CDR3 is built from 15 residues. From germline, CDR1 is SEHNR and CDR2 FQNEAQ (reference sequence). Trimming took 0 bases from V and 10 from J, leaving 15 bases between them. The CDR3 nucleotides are TGTGCCAGCAGCTTAGCCCAGGGCTTAGAGCGAAAACTGTTTTTT. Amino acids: CASSLAQGLERKLFF.

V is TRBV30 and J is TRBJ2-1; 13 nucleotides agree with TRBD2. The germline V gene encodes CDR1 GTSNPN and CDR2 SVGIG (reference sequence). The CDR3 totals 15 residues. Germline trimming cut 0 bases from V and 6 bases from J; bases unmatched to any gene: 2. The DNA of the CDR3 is TGTGCCTGGAGTGTACTAGCGGGGGGGCCCAATGAGCAGTTCTTC. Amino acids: CAWSVLAGGPNEQFF.

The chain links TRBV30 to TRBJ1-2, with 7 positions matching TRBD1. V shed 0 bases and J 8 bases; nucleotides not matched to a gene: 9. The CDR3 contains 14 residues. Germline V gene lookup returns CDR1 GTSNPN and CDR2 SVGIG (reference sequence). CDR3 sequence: CAWSVKQGGYGYTF. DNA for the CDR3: TGTGCCTGGAGTGTAAAGCAGGGGGGATACGGCTACACCTTC.

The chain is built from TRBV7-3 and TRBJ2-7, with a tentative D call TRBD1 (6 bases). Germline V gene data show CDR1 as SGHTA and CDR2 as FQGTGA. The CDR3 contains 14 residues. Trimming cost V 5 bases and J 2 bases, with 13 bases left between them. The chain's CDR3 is CASSPQGPPYEQYF. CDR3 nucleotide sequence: TGTGCCAGCAGCCCTCAGGGGCCACCCTACGAGCAGTACTTC.

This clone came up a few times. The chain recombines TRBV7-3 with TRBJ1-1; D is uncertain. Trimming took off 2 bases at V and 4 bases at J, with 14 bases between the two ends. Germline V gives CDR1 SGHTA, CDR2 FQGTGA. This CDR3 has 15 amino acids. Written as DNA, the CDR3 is TGTGCCAGCAGCTTATCGGCAGGTAGTGGCACTGAAGCTTTCTTT. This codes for CASSLSAGSGTEAFF.

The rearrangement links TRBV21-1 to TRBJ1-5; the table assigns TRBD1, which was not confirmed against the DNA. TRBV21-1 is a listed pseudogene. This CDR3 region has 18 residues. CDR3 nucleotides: TGTGCCAGCAGCAAATTTTACCGGATAGGGGTCCTCCATATGCCCCAGCATTTT. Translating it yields CASSKFYRIGVLHMPQHF.